This TCR beta chain was recovered during a study of metastatic and nonmetastatic thyroid tumors. The germline V gene has CDR1 MNHEY and CDR2 SMNVEV (reference sequence). V lost 3 bases and J lost 1, with 12 bases in between. CDR3 length: 16 amino acids. Patients underwent thyroid surgery, and none had received any treatment before it. Regarding the study as a whole: Reported TCR beta diversity, measured in blood and tumor, was significantly higher for malignant thyroid tumors than for benign nodules.

This clone was observed a few times. The antigen is not known. Study processing details: For papillary thyroid cancer, a distant-metastasis classifier was constructed from CDR3 differences observed across clinicopathological groups. TCRdb ran MiXCR on the PCR reads. These V and J calls rely on TCRdb rather than the paper's analysis. The sample records approximately 2,500 clones, under 35% being singletons. The chain couples TRBV27 to TRBJ2-2; perhaps TRBD2 as D (6 bases). The source is a female donor with papillary thyroid cancer or a benign thyroid nodule (not recorded which). Some clones in this sample may be carry-over from other donors' samples. The sequencing input was tumor tissue. CDR3 DNA: TGTGCCAGCAGTTTTCGGGGGAGTGTGAACACCGGGGAGCTGTTTTTT. This encodes CASSFRGSVNTGELFF.